Below, 22 T cell receptor beta chains from the same sample are listed, as sequenced in a study of T cell responses to AZD1222 COVID-19 vaccine. Sequenced by immunoSEQ multiplex PCR; TCRdb stores in-frame clones only, minus some. The sample includes 110,000 or so clones, about 88% of them seen just once. This sample comprised peripheral blood, obtained on day 0 of AZD1222 vaccination. The receptors shown here come from an adult in good health.

V is TRBV9 and J is TRBJ1-6, with TRBD1 matching over 7 bases. Trimming took 5 bases from V and 7 from J; bases not matched to a gene: 15. Germline V lookup: CDR1 SGDLS, CDR2 YYNGEE. CDR3 length: 17 residues. The chain's CDR3 is CASSYSSTGLGNSPLHF. In DNA form, the CDR3 reads TGTGCCAGCAGTTATAGCTCGACAGGGTTAGGGAATTCACCCCTCCACTTT.

This chain joins TRBV5-4 and TRBJ1-1; D gene ambiguous. The length of the CDR3 is 14 residues. Germline-derived CDR1 and CDR2 are SGHNT and YYREEE (reference sequence). V lost 0 bases, J lost 2 bases, and 8 bases lay in between. CDR3 in DNA: TGTGCCAGCAGCTTGGAGGCAGTAAACACTGAAGCTTTCTTT. Amino acids: CASSLEAVNTEAFF.

The genes are TRBV2 and TRBJ1-5; 7 bases are shared with TRBD1. Germline V gene lookup returns CDR1 SNHLY and CDR2 FYNNEI. V dropped 3 bases and J dropped 10; count of bases not matched to a gene: 9. The CDR3 consists of 14 residues. Here the CDR3 reads CASSDRDRTQPQHF. The CDR3 coding sequence is TGTGCCAGCAGTGACCGGGACAGAACTCAACCCCAGCATTTT. The entire variable domain, with the rest obtained from reference TRBV2 and TRBJ1-5, is as follows: EPEVTQTPSHQVTQMGQEVILRCVPISNHLYFYWYRQILGQKVEFLVSFYNNEISEKSEIFDDQFSVERPDGSNFTLKIRSTKLEDSAMYFCASSDRDRTQPQHFGDGTRLSIL.

The chain employs TRBV7-2 and TRBJ1-3; 8 nucleotides match TRBD1. This CDR3 comprises 16 residues. Germline CDR1 and CDR2: SGHTA and FQGNSA. With V trimmed by 3 bases and J by 4 bases, 8 bases remained unmatched. The CDR3 bases are TGTGCCAGCAGCTTTGCAGGGACAGGTCAAGGAAACACCATATATTTT. It yields the protein CASSFAGTGQGNTIYF.

This chain links TRBV29-1 with TRBJ1-2; 7 positions match TRBD1. Germline CDR1 reads SQVTM; CDR2 reads ANQGSEA. V lost 4 bases, J lost 4 bases, and 9 bases stayed unmatched. CDR3 length: 14 residues. The CDR3 DNA is TGCAGCGTTGGCGGGACAGTGATCCCCTATGGCTACACCTTC. Protein sequence: CSVGGTVIPYGYTF.

This clone has only one observation. The J gene is TRBJ2-3, the V gene TRBV6-4, with 8 bases lining up with TRBD2. V lost 4 bases, J lost 1 base, and 7 bases stayed unmatched. CDR1 and CDR2 from the germline V gene are MRHNA and SNTAGT. The CDR3 has 16 residues. The CDR3 loop is CASSGDGRAGTDTQYF. The CDR3 nucleotides read TGTGCCAGCAGTGGGGACGGGAGGGCCGGCACAGATACGCAGTATTTT.

The chain recombines TRBV5-1 with TRBJ2-7; the match to TRBD1 covers 11 bases. J gave up 6 bases and V 3 bases, and 14 bases lay outside the gene matches. CDR1 is SGHRS and CDR2 is YFSETQ in the germline V gene. CDR3 length equals 17 residues. CDR3 nucleotide sequence: TGCGCCAGCAGCTATCCGGGACAGGGGGGCCCAGGAGGCGAGCAGTACTTC. It is translated as CASSYPGQGGPGGEQYF. Looking up the rest from reference TRBV5-1 and TRBJ2-7 gives the full variable domain: KAGVTQTPRYLIKTRGQQVTLSCSPISGHRSVSWYQQTPGQGLQFLFEYFSETQRNKGNFPGRFSGRQFSNSRSEMNVSTLELGDSALYLCASSYPGQGGPGGEQYFGPGTRLTVT.

The rearrangement uses TRBV6-1 and TRBJ1-3; D call uncertain. Germline V gene lookup returns CDR1 MNHNS and CDR2 SASEGT. The CDR3 loop spans 16 amino acids. With 2 bases removed from V and 0 bases from J, the gap between germline ends came to 11 bases. CDR3: CASSEPSGSSGNTIYF. The CDR3 nucleotides are TGTGCCAGCAGTGAACCCTCAGGTAGCTCTGGAAACACCATATATTTT.

The chain recombines TRBV29-1 with TRBJ1-5, with D perhaps matching TRBD1 (6 bases). The V gene lost 7 bases and the J gene lost 6 bases, with 13 bases spanning the gap. CDR1 is SQVTM and CDR2 is ANQGSEA in the germline V gene. This CDR3 comprises 12 residues. CDR3 loop: CSAHRESQPQHF. In DNA, the CDR3 is TGCAGCGCACACAGGGAGAGTCAGCCCCAGCATTTT. The full variable domain, with the rest looked up from reference TRBV29-1 and TRBJ1-5, is SAVISQKPSRDICQRGTSLTIQCQVDSQVTMMFWYRQQPGQSLTLIATANQGSEATYESGFVIDKFPISRPNLTFSTLTVSNMSPEDSSIYLCSAHRESQPQHFGDGTRLSIL.

V gene TRBV30 combines with J gene TRBJ1-6, with D unclear. This CDR3 region has 14 residues. Germline V gene lookup returns CDR1 GTSNPN and CDR2 SVGIG (reference sequence). V was pared by 0 bases and J by 10 bases, with 13 bases between. DNA for the CDR3: TGTGCCTGGAGTGTTGAAAGACGAGGGTCACCCCTCCACTTT. It yields the protein CAWSVERRGSPLHF. Full variable domain (outside the CDR3, taken from reference TRBV30 and TRBJ1-6): SQTIHQWPATLVQPVGSPLSLECTVEGTSNPNLYWYRQAAGRGLQLLFYSVGIGQISSEVPQNLSASRPQDRQFILSSKKLLLSDSGFYLCAWSVERRGSPLHFGNGTRLTVT.

The rearrangement uses TRBV5-6 and TRBJ1-1; TRBD1 might be the D (5 bases). The germline gives CDR1 SGHDT, CDR2 YYEEEE. Trimming removed 4 bases at V and 0 bases at J, with 10 bases between. The CDR3 length is 14 residues. CDR3 residues: CASSHTRVNTEAFF. CDR3 bases: TGTGCCAGCAGCCACACCAGGGTGAACACTGAAGCTTTCTTT.

V usage is TRBV7-6 and J usage is TRBJ2-1; 8 bases fit TRBD1. This CDR3 region has 17 residues. Losses at the gene ends were 4 bases for V and 0 bases for J; bases not matched to a gene: 8. Germline CDR1 is SGHVS and CDR2 is FNYEAQ. DNA for the CDR3: TGTGCCAGCAGCTCGTGGACAGGGTCGAGCTCCTACAATGAGCAGTTCTTC. Its translation is CASSSWTGSSSYNEQFF.

The rearrangement uses TRBV6-2 or TRBV6-3 and TRBJ2-2; D not certain. CDR3 size: 13 residues. With 5 bases removed from V and 6 bases from J, the gap between germline ends came to 10 bases. Looked up from germline, CDR1 is MNHEY and CDR2 is SVGEGT. This CDR3 reads CASSPVVAGELFF. In DNA form, the CDR3 reads TGTGCCAGCAGTCCCGTTGTAGCCGGGGAGCTGTTTTTT.

The rearrangement uses TRBV6-5 and TRBJ2-5; possible D gene TRBD1, 7 bases. Trimming removed 0 bases at V and 5 bases at J, with 10 bases between. Germline CDR1 and CDR2: MNHEY and SVGAGI. The CDR3 consists of 14 residues. The CDR3 here is CASSYSEGAETQYF. CDR3 bases: TGTGCCAGCAGTTACTCGGAGGGGGCGGAGACCCAGTACTTC.

This sequence joins TRBV7-2 and TRBJ1-4; weak D call: TRBD1 (5 bases). V lost 5 bases and J lost 8, with 18 bases in between. CDR3 size: 15 residues. Germline lookup yields CDR1 SGHTA and CDR2 FQGNSA. The CDR3 sequence is CASSHGNQGSEKLFF. CDR3 DNA: TGTGCCAGCAGCCATGGGAACCAGGGTTCGGAAAAACTGTTTTTT.

This clone was found a few times. The chain uses TRBV7-9 and TRBJ2-6; D is unclear. The V end was cut by 5 bases, the J end by 4 bases, with 9 bases between. Germline V gene lookup returns CDR1 SEHNR and CDR2 FQNEAQ (reference sequence). This CDR3 has 14 residues. Here the CDR3 reads CASSPQLGANVLTF. The CDR3 DNA reads TGTGCCAGCAGCCCACAGTTGGGGGCCAACGTCCTGACTTTC. The full variable domain, rest sourced from reference TRBV7-9 and TRBJ2-6, is DTGVSQNPRHKITKRGQNVTFRCDPISEHNRLYWYRQTLGQGPEFLTYFQNEAQLEKSRLLSDRFSAERPKGSFSTLEIQRTEQGDSAMYLCASSPQLGANVLTFGAGSRLTVL.

This clone was seen more than once but under ten times. This chain links TRBV24-1 with TRBJ1-1; D not certain. This CDR3 contains 13 residues. In germline, CDR1 is KGHDR, CDR2 SFDVKD. Trimming removed 4 bases at V and 3 bases at J, with 8 bases between. The CDR3 bases are TGTGCCACCAGTGAAGGAGCCTACACTGAAGCTTTCTTT. Translating it yields CATSEGAYTEAFF.

The chain employs TRBV19 and TRBJ2-5, with 10 nucleotides matching TRBD2. Germline V gene lookup returns CDR1 LNHDA and CDR2 SQIVND (reference sequence). V was pared by 5 bases and J by 2 bases, with 5 bases of the junction left unmatched. The CDR3 has 15 residues. CDR3 protein: CASSRGLAVQETQYF. The CDR3 DNA is TGTGCCAGTAGTCGCGGACTAGCGGTACAAGAGACCCAGTACTTC.

J is TRBJ1-1 and V is TRBV19; 10 nucleotides line up with TRBD1. Germline loops: CDR1 LNHDA, CDR2 SQIVND (reference sequence). The length of the CDR3 is 15 residues. V gave up 5 bases and J gave up 5 bases; unmatched junction bases: 8. CDR3 region: CASSPRQGAWTEAFF. The CDR3 nucleotides are TGTGCCAGTAGTCCCCGACAGGGGGCTTGGACTGAAGCTTTCTTT.

V gene TRBV19 combines with J gene TRBJ1-1; tentatively, D is TRBD1 (6 bases). The CDR3 has 15 residues. The V gene's germline CDR1 is LNHDA and CDR2 SQIVND (reference sequence). Between the trimmed V and J ends, which lost 6 bases and 0 bases, there was a span of 14 bases. The CDR3 DNA reads TGTGCCAGTAGGCTAGGACAGATCATGAACACTGAAGCTTTCTTT. Protein product: CASRLGQIMNTEAFF. The full variable domain, in which reference TRBV19 and TRBJ1-1 provide the parts outside the CDR3, is DGGITQSPKYLFRKEGQNVTLSCEQNLNHDAMYWYRQDPGQGLRLIYYSQIVNDFQKGDIAEGYSVSREKKESFPLTVTSAQKNPTAFYLCASRLGQIMNTEAFFGQGTRLTVV.

This chain connects TRBV10-3 to TRBJ2-1, with 7 nucleotides matching TRBD2. In germline, CDR1 is ENHRY, CDR2 SYGVKD. Trimming took 7 bases from V and 5 from J; bases not matched to a gene: 5. This CDR3 comprises 13 residues. In nucleotides, the CDR3 is TGTGCCATCACGCCTAGCGGAGACAATGAGCAGTTCTTC. Its translation: CAITPSGDNEQFF.

This clone showed up just a few times. The CDR3 region is CASSLSQHQETQYF. The CDR3 nucleotides are TGTGCCAGCAGCTTATCGCAGCACCAAGAGACCCAGTACTTC. V and J are TRBV7-2 and TRBJ2-5; D not resolved. This CDR3 is 14 amino acids long. Per germline, CDR1 SGHTA and CDR2 FQGNSA. Trimming pared 2 bases from V and 0 bases from J, leaving 7 bases between.